The clone carrying this TCR beta chain was recorded only once. There are 17 residues in the CDR3. Germline loops: CDR1 LGHDT, CDR2 YNNKEL (reference sequence). The ends lost 3 bases at V and 0 bases at J; junction bases unmatched: 6. Authors' analysis steps: Amplified reference gene primers provided the basis for estimating nucleated cell counts. Sequencing was performed with immunoSEQ multiplex PCR; in TCRdb, only in-frame clones are kept and a portion is missing. V and J calls and clone size come straight from that table; D and trimming were deduced from the DNA. The table has approximately 200,000 clones, around 80% seen once. This entry is derived from a study of blood T cell repertoires in COVID-19. Overall study context: Sample material is recorded as cDNA or gDNA derived from T cells, B-cell-depleted T cells, or PBMCs.

Material for sequencing was peripheral blood. The chain has TRBV3-1 (or the pseudogene TRBV3-2) and TRBJ2-7, with TRBD2 matching over 12 bases. This TCR came from a woman at least 80 years old with acute or convalescent COVID-19. CDR3: CASSQGATSGSSYEQYF. CDR3 sequence (DNA): TGTGCCAGCAGCCAGGGTGCGACTAGCGGGAGCTCCTACGAGCAGTACTTC.